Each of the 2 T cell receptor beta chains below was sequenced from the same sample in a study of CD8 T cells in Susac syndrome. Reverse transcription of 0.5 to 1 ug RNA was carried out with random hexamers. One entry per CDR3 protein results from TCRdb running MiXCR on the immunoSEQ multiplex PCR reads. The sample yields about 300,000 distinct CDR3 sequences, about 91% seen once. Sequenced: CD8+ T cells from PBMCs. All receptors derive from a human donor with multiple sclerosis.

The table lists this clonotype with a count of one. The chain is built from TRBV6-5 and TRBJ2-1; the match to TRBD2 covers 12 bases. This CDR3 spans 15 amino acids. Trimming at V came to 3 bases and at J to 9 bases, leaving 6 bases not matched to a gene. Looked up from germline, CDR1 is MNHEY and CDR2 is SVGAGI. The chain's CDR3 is CASSYSLAGGAEQFF. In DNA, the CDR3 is TGTGCCAGCAGTTATTCCCTAGCGGGGGGGGCTGAGCAGTTCTTC.

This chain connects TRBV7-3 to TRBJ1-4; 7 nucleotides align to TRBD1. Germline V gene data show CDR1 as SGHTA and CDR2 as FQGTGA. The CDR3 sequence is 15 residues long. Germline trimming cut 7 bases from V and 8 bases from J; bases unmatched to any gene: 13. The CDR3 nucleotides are TGTGCCAGCATCATCGAGGGGGCGGCAGGGGAAAAACTGTTTTTT. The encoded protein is CASIIEGAAGEKLFF.